The source of this T cell receptor (beta chain) is a study of siplizumab effects on memory and regulatory T cells (dated by TCRdb to between 2018 and 2021). Background for the entire study: The study looked at the effect of siplizumab, an anti-CD2 antibody, on alloreactive T-cell subsets in allogeneic mixed lymphocyte reactions made from human PBMCs.

Sorted unstimulated T cells, along with proliferating T cells recovered from mixed lymphocyte reactions, underwent TCRbeta CDR3 sequencing. Fresh whole blood from ten HLA-typed healthy donors was used as the source from which PBMCs were isolated. The junction shows trimming of 0 bases on V and 4 bases on J, plus 9 bases between the germline ends. The germline V gene encodes CDR1 LGHNA and CDR2 YNFKEQ. The CDR3, from cysteine to phenylalanine, totals 14 residues. The retained sequence is limited to the CDR3, 42 bases, with the frame set at the first base. Library preparation was by the immunoSEQ multiplex PCR assay. The deep sequencing platform assayed around 95,000 TCR templates per sample. Genomic DNA extracted from sorted T cells was used for TCRbeta CDR3 sequencing. As for the original processing: The R programming language was used for clonal analysis of the TCRbeta CDR3 data. Alloreactive CD4+ and CD8+ clones were identified by comparing unstimulated samples to CFSE-low samples taken after the reaction. By matching sequences to the repertoires of sorted unstimulated Treg and non-Treg cells, each alloreactive CD4+ clone was assigned a regulatory or non-regulatory origin. Held by TCRdb, this immuneACCESS table contains in-frame sequences only and omits some clones. Under half of the omission traces to an unresolved V gene where checked; the cause of the rest is unknown. The V and J calls and clone size come from that table; D and trimming were worked out from the DNA. The sample has about 100,000 clones on record, about 90% of them singletons. The top ten hold 0.14% to 0.15% of the sample.

This clone was counted once. Its specific antigen is unknown. Per-base qualities were not stored, and no clone one base away is much larger. The full study reports these points: Compared with memory T cells, unstimulated naive T cells appeared more diverse, and naive cells seemed to make a substantial contribution to the alloresponse. Whether proliferating Tregs from siplizumab cultures were suppressive was not functionally confirmed. A naive or memory phenotype could not be assigned to roughly 75-97% of proliferating CD4+ or CD8+ clones. Among mappable alloreactive CD4+ clones, an average Treg-derived fraction of over 60% was observed with siplizumab, compared with about 25% in control reactions. Because sequences at frequencies below about 10^-5 were poorly captured, only a minor fraction of alloreactive clones could be mapped back to unstimulated subsets. Siplizumab significantly lowered the cumulative frequency of alloreactive sequences that could be traced to unstimulated CD4+ memory T cells.

Sequenced material: CD4+ T cells sorted from blood. The source is a human donor in good health. This receptor chain uses TRBV4-2 and TRBJ1-2; no D gene is confidently identified. The bases are TGTGCCAGCAGCCAAGACCTGGGTAGCTATGGCTACACCTTC. Its amino acids are CASSQDLGSYGYTF.